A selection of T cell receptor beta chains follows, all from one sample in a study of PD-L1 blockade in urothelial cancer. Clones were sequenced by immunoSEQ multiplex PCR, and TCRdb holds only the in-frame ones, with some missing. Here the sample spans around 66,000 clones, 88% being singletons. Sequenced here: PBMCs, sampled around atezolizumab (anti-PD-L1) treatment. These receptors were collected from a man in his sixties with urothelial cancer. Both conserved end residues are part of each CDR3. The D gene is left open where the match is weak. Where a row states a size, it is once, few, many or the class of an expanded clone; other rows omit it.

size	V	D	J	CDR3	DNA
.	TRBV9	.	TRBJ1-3	CASSVSAGSGNTIYF	TGTGCCAGCAGCGTATCCGCAGGGTCTGGAAACACCATATATTTT
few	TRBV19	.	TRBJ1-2	CASSILLNYGYTF	TGTGCCAGTAGTATTCTTCTTAACTATGGCTACACCTTC
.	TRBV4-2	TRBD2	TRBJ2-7	CASSQDGTSGRANSYEQYF	TGTGCCAGCAGCCAAGACGGGACTAGCGGGAGGGCAAACTCCTACGAGCAGTACTTC
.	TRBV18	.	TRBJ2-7	CASSRQDYEQYF	TGTGCCAGCTCACGACAAGATTACGAGCAGTACTTC
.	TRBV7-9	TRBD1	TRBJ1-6	CASSPDRGNSPLHF	TGTGCCAGCAGCCCGGACAGGGGAAATTCACCCCTCCACTTT
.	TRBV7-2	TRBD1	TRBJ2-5	CASSSQGIEGTQYF	TGTGCCAGCAGCTCACAGGGGATAGAGGGGACCCAGTACTTC
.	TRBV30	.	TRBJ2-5	CAWSVSGFETQYF	TGTGCCTGGAGTGTATCGGGGTTCGAGACCCAGTACTTC
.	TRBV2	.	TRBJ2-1	CASNTSPYNEQFF	TGTGCCAGCAACACTAGTCCGTACAATGAGCAGTTCTTC
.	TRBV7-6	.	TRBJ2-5	CASSLRGARETQYF	TGTGCCAGCAGCTTACGGGGGGCGAGGGAGACCCAGTACTTC
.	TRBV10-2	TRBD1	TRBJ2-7	CASSPRQGTYEQYF	TGCGCCAGCAGTCCTAGACAGGGTACGTACGAGCAGTACTTC
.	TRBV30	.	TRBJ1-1	CAGGTGNTEAFF	TGTGCCGGAGGGACCGGGAACACTGAAGCTTTCTTT
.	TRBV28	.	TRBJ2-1	CASSLGAGVTDEQFF	TGTGCCAGCAGTTTAGGCGCGGGTGTTACGGATGAGCAGTTCTTC
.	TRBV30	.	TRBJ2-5	CAYQGTQGQTQYF	TGTGCCTATCAGGGGACACAAGGTCAGACCCAGTACTTC
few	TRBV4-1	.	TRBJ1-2	CASSQDLTHGTRAGTGYTF	TGCGCCAGCAGCCAAGATTTAACCCACGGGACGAGAGCGGGGACTGGCTACACCTTC
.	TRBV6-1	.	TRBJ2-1	CASSRTQGGNEQFF	TGTGCCAGCAGTCGGACTCAGGGGGGCAATGAGCAGTTCTTC
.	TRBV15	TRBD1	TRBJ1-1	CATSRVLGQGARAFF	TGTGCCACCAGCAGAGTTCTAGGACAGGGGGCTAGAGCTTTCTTT
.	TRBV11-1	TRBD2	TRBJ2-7	CASSPPLWEGLHEQYF	TGTGCCAGCAGCCCCCCTTTGTGGGAGGGCCTGCACGAGCAGTACTTC
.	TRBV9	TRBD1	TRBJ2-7	CASSVTGTVDYEQYF	TGTGCCAGCAGCGTGACCGGGACAGTCGATTACGAGCAGTACTTC
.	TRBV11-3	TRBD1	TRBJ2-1	CASSLLQGYEQFF	TGTGCCAGCAGCTTACTACAGGGGTACGAGCAGTTCTTC
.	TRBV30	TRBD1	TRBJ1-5	CACKDRGGYSNQPQHF	TGTGCCTGTAAGGACAGGGGGGGCTATAGCAATCAGCCCCAGCATTTT
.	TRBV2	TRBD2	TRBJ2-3	CASREIGTSGGTDTQYF	TGTGCCAGCAGGGAAATCGGGACTAGCGGGGGCACAGATACGCAGTATTTT
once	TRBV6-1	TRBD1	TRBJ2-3	CASSEGQGWVTDTQYF	TGTGCCAGCAGTGAGGGACAGGGTTGGGTCACAGATACGCAGTATTTT
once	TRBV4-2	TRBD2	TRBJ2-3	CASSAAGDSTDTQYF	TGTGCCAGCAGTGCAGCGGGGGACAGCACAGATACGCAGTATTTT
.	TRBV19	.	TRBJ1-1	CASRGRENTEAFF	TGTGCCAGTAGAGGACGGGAGAACACTGAAGCTTTCTTT
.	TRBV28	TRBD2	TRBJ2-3	CASSYQEGGPSDTQYF	TGTGCCAGCAGTTATCAGGAGGGAGGGCCTTCAGATACGCAGTATTTT
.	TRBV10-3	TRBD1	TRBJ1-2	CAIHQTGGNGYTF	TGTGCCATTCACCAGACAGGGGGCAATGGCTACACCTTC
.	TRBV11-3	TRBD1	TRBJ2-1	CASSRGLYNEQFF	TGTGCCTCCTCCAGGGGGCTGTACAATGAGCAGTTCTTC
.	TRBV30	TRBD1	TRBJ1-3	CAWSLTGWTGNTIYF	TGTGCCTGGAGTCTGACAGGGTGGACTGGAAACACCATATATTTT
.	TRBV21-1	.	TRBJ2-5	CASSSASRITLLETQYF	TGTGCCAGCAGCTCCGCTTCGAGGATTACCCTACTAGAGACCCAGTACTTC
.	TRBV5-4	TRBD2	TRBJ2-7	CASSLGGRASYEQYF	TGTGCCAGCAGCTTGGGCGGGAGGGCCTCCTACGAGCAGTACTTC
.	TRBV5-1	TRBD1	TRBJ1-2	CASSSRGPVYGYTF	TGCGCCAGCAGCTCCAGGGGGCCCGTCTATGGCTACACCTTC
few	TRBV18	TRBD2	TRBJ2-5	CASSPPITSGRDARETQYF	TGTGCCAGCTCACCACCGATCACTAGCGGGAGAGACGCCAGGGAGACCCAGTACTTC
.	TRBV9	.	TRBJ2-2	CASSVVDARNTGELFF	TGTGCCAGCAGCGTAGTCGATGCGAGGAACACCGGGGAGCTGTTTTTT
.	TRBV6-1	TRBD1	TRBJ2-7	CASSERTGDYEQYF	TGTGCCAGCAGTGAGAGGACAGGGGACTACGAGCAGTACTTC
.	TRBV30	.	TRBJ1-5	CAWSLAWGGDQPQHF	TGTGCCTGGAGCCTGGCGTGGGGGGGCGATCAGCCCCAGCATTTT
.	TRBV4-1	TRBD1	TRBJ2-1	CASSRPGQGKTHEQFF	TGCGCCAGCAGCAGACCGGGACAGGGGAAAACCCATGAGCAGTTCTTC
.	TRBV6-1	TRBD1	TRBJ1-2	CASIEIQGASGYTF	TGTGCCAGCATTGAAATACAGGGGGCCTCCGGCTACACCTTC
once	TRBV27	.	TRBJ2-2	CASRPGGNTGELFF	TGTGCCAGCAGACCGGGTGGGAACACCGGGGAGCTGTTTTTT
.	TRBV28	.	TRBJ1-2	CASSLGARYGYTF	TGTGCCAGCAGTCTCGGCGCGCGGTATGGCTACACCTTC
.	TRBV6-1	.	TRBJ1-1	CASAVRRNTEAFF	TGTGCCAGCGCGGTGAGGAGGAACACTGAAGCTTTCTTT
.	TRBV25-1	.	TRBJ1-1	CASSRETQNTEAFF	TGTGCCAGCAGCAGGGAAACGCAGAACACTGAAGCTTTCTTT
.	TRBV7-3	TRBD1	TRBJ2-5	CASSIRQGETQYF	TGTGCCAGCAGCATCCGACAGGGGGAGACCCAGTACTTC
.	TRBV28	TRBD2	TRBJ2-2	CASSLVGGLSGGFTGELFF	TGTGCCAGCAGTTTGGTGGGGGGCCTTAGCGGGGGGTTCACCGGGGAGCTGTTTTTT
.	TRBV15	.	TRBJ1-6	CATSREGRADSPLHF	TGTGCCACCAGCAGAGAGGGCAGGGCTGATTCACCCCTCCACTTT
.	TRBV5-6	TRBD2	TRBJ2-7	CASSPWGGTDEQYF	TGTGCCAGCAGCCCATGGGGGGGGACTGACGAGCAGTACTTC